Shown below are 12 T cell receptor beta chains from a single sample sequenced in a study of vaccination and CD4 T cells after COVID-19. Time point here: late sampling 161 to 241 days after vaccination in three convalescent patients. Treatment of the sample: approximately 9-day PBMC culture with coronavirus spike peptide pools or control peptides (ViraFEST assay). Cultured CD4+ T cell DNA was sequenced using the Oncomine TCR Beta short-read assay. In TCRdb, the PCR reads were re-called with MiXCR into one record per CDR3 protein. The table lists more than 15,000 distinct CDR3 sequences, roughly 44% of them singletons. Which antigens these TCRs recognize remains unknown. This specimen consisted of CD4+ T cells from blood, cultured in vitro, obtained about 7 months after SARS-CoV-2 vaccination. The receptors stem from a human donor who had recovered from COVID-19.

The rearrangement links TRBV20-1 to TRBJ2-1; TRBD2 agrees at 8 bases. Germline CDR1 is DFQATT and CDR2 is SNEGSKA (reference sequence). The CDR3 loop spans 15 amino acids. The J segment lost 7 bases and the V segment lost 3 bases, leaving 11 bases of the junction unmatched. The CDR3 here is CSARTMTSARNEQFF. The CDR3 nucleotides are TGCAGTGCTAGGACGATGACTAGCGCTCGGAATGAGCAGTTCTTC.

This clonotype has only a few counts. This sequence joins TRBV25-1 and TRBJ2-7, with 10 bases identical to TRBD2. CDR1 and CDR2 (germline): MGHDK, SYGVNS. CDR3 length equals 14 residues. Unmatched junction bases numbered 2, after V lost 4 bases and J lost 2 bases. The CDR3 sequence is CASSGTSGPYEQYF. As DNA, the CDR3 is TGTGCCAGCAGTGGGACTAGCGGACCCTACGAGCAGTACTTC.

Only a few counts were recorded for this clonotype. This chain links TRBV15 with TRBJ1-5; the match to TRBD1 covers 10 bases. V trimming: 2 bases; J trimming: 3 bases; junction bases outside the gene matches: 7. The germline V gene has CDR1 LNHNV and CDR2 YYDKDF (reference sequence). The CDR3 has 17 residues. CDR3 DNA: TGTGCCACCAGCAGAAGACAGGGGGCGAAGGTCAATCAGCCCCAGCATTTT. It encodes CATSRRQGAKVNQPQHF.

The V and J genes are TRBV7-8 and TRBJ2-7; perhaps D is TRBD1 or TRBD2 (5 bases each). Germline CDR1 SGHVS, CDR2 FQNEAQ. The CDR3 length is 15 residues. V gave up 1 base and J gave up 2 bases, with 12 bases separating them. The CDR3 sequence: CASSLDGGRTYEQYF. CDR3 DNA: TGTGCCAGCAGCTTAGATGGGGGTCGGACCTACGAGCAGTACTTC.

V and J are TRBV7-2 and TRBJ2-3, with TRBD1 matching over 7 bases. V trimming: 5 bases; J trimming: 1 base; junction bases outside the gene matches: 9. CDR1 and CDR2 (germline): SGHTA, FQGNSA. The CDR3 has 16 residues. The CDR3 region is CASSLIITGGTDTQYF. CDR3 DNA: TGTGCCAGCAGCCTAATTATTACAGGGGGCACAGATACGCAGTATTTT. Drawing the rest from reference TRBV7-2 and TRBJ2-3, the complete variable domain is GAGVSQSPSNKVTEKGKDVELRCDPISGHTALYWYRQSLGQGLEFLIYFQGNSAPDKSGLPSDRFSAERTGGSVSTLTIQRTQQEDSAVYLCASSLIITGGTDTQYFGPGTRLTVL.

DNA for the CDR3: TGTGCCAGCAGCTTAGACCCATGGGGGCGTTCGCCCCAGCATTTT. This gives the protein CASSLDPWGRSPQHF. V and J are TRBV11-2 and TRBJ1-5; TRBD1 might be the D (6 bases). This CDR3 has 15 amino acids. The V end lost 0 bases, the J end lost 9 bases, and 15 bases lay between the germline ends. From germline, CDR1 is SGHAT and CDR2 FQNNGV.

The rearrangement uses TRBV6-1 and TRBJ1-6; 9 positions match TRBD1. V lost 10 bases to trimming and J lost 5 bases; unmatched junction nucleotides: 9. The germline gives CDR1 MNHNS, CDR2 SASEGT. The length of the CDR3 is 15 residues. DNA of the CDR3: TGTGCCACCCTCAGAGACAGGGGGGATAATTCACCCCTCCACTTT. It yields the protein CATLRDRGDNSPLHF.

This clonotype was observed a single time. V gene TRBV5-5 combines with J gene TRBJ1-1; D remains ambiguous. Germline loops: CDR1 SGHKS, CDR2 YYEKEE (reference sequence). V lost 3 bases, J lost 1 base, and 10 bases lay in between. The CDR3 consists of 14 residues. The CDR3 DNA is TGTGCCAGCAGCTGGTGGACCGGGAACACTGAAGCTTTCTTT. Its protein is CASSWWTGNTEAFF. Using reference TRBV5-5 and TRBJ1-1 for the parts outside the CDR3, the full variable domain is DAGVTQSPTHLIKTRGQQVTLRCSPISGHKSVSWYQQVLGQGPQFIFQYYEKEERGRGNFPDRFSARQFPNYSSELNVNALLLGDSALYLCASSWWTGNTEAFFGQGTRLTVV.

This clonotype turned up a few times. DNA of the CDR3: TGTGCCAGCAGAGATTGGATGGATCAGCCCCAGCATTTT. Protein: CASRDWMDQPQHF. This chain uses TRBV6-1 with TRBJ1-5; D is ambiguous. The V end was cut by 6 bases, the J end by 5 bases, with 11 bases between. Germline V CDR1 and CDR2: MNHNS, SASEGT. CDR3 length: 13 amino acids.

The chain is built from TRBV28 and TRBJ2-1, with D perhaps matching TRBD2 (6 bases). Trimming cost V 3 bases and J 4 bases, with 13 bases left between them. This CDR3 has 15 residues. CDR1 and CDR2 from the germline V gene are MDHEN and SYDVKM. The CDR3 DNA reads as TGTGCCAGCAGTTTGCCGGGACTTCATTACAATGAGCAGTTCTTC. Residues: CASSLPGLHYNEQFF.

The rearrangement joins TRBV5-1 to TRBJ2-7, with 10 nucleotides matching TRBD2. Losses at the gene ends were 2 bases for V and 5 bases for J; bases not matched to a gene: 1. The germline V gene encodes CDR1 SGHRS and CDR2 YFSETQ. The CDR3 loop spans 13 amino acids. CDR3 DNA: TGCGCCAGCAGCTTTACTAGCGGGAACGAGCAGTACTTC. It encodes CASSFTSGNEQYF.

This clonotype turned up a few times. V usage is TRBV6-5 and J usage is TRBJ2-7; weak D call: TRBD2 (6 bases). Per the germline V gene, CDR1 is MNHEY and CDR2 is SVGAGI. The ends were cut back, 6 bases at V and 0 bases at J, with 15 bases in the middle. This CDR3 region has 15 residues. In DNA, the CDR3 is TGTGCCAGCAGATTACTAGCCCTCAGCTCCTACGAGCAGTACTTC. It is translated as CASRLLALSSYEQYF.